These 20 T cell receptor beta chains originate from one sample sequenced in a study of blood T cell repertoires in COVID-19. Repertoires were generated with immunoSEQ multiplex PCR, while TCRdb's copy carries only in-frame clones and drops some. The sample carries about 170,000 clones, about 85% recorded once. Sequenced: peripheral blood. The receptors were sampled from a man between 60 and 75 years old with acute or convalescent COVID-19.

This clone is a singleton in its sample. This sample also contains other DNA sequences that code for the same CDR3. V and J are TRBV7-9 and TRBJ1-1, with 9 bases that match TRBD1. The CDR3 contains 14 residues. Germline V CDR1 and CDR2: SEHNR, FQNEAQ (reference sequence). Trimming removed 5 bases from V and 2 bases from J; junction bases left unmatched: 3. CDR3 DNA sequence: TGTGCCAGCAGCCTGACAGGGGGAAACACTGAAGCTTTCTTT. Amino acids: CASSLTGGNTEAFF.

V and J are TRBV6-5 and TRBJ1-2; D possibly corresponds to TRBD1 (5 bases). CDR1 and CDR2 from the germline V gene are MNHEY and SVGAGI. CDR3 length: 11 residues. Trimming cost V 10 bases and J 7 bases, with 13 bases left between them. DNA of the CDR3: TGTGCCACAGAAATCGGGGGTGGCTACACCTTC. Translating gives CATEIGGGYTF.

This clone was seen only once. The DNA for the CDR3 is TGTGCCAGCAGCTTGGTGCCAGGGGGCAATCAGCCCCAGCATTTT. It translates to CASSLVPGGNQPQHF. The chain recombines TRBV5-4 with TRBJ1-5; D is perhaps TRBD1 (6 bases). Germline V gene lookup returns CDR1 SGHNT and CDR2 YYREEE (reference sequence). V lost 0 bases and J lost 2, with 9 bases in between. This CDR3 contains 15 residues. The variable domain in full, with the rest retrieved from reference TRBV5-4 and TRBJ1-5, is ETGVTQSPTHLIKTRGQQVTLRCSSQSGHNTVSWYQQALGQGPQFIFQYYREEENGRGNFPPRFSGLQFPNYSSELNVNALELDDSALYLCASSLVPGGNQPQHFGDGTRLSIL.

The chain is built from TRBV27 and TRBJ2-7; the D gene is possibly TRBD2 (6 bases). This CDR3 region has 14 residues. Germline values: CDR1 MNHEY, CDR2 SMNVEV (reference sequence). Between the trimmed V and J ends, which lost 5 bases and 1 base, there was a span of 12 bases. The CDR3 protein is CASSPSRGSYEQYV. The CDR3 DNA reads TGTGCCAGCAGTCCCAGTCGGGGGTCCTACGAGCAGTACGTC.

The rearrangement uses TRBV5-1 and TRBJ1-1; 7 bases align to TRBD1. Germline CDR1 reads SGHRS; CDR2 reads YFSETQ. V shed 3 bases and J 4 bases; nucleotides not matched to a gene: 9. The CDR3 covers 15 residues. The CDR3 nucleotides read TGCGCCAGCAGCTGGGGTTCAGGGGGTGGCACTGAAGCTTTCTTT. Translation gives CASSWGSGGGTEAFF.

The rearrangement joins TRBV7-9 to TRBJ1-2; maybe TRBD1 (5 bases). The germline gives CDR1 SEHNR, CDR2 FQNEAQ (reference sequence). The CDR3 has 15 amino acids. V was pared by 3 bases and J by 0 bases, with 11 bases between. The CDR3: CASSFRTGANYGYTF. The CDR3 bases are TGTGCCAGCAGCTTCCGTACAGGCGCTAACTATGGCTACACCTTC.

V is TRBV25-1 and J is TRBJ1-4; unclear D gene. Trimming removed 1 base at V and 1 base at J, with 4 bases between. The CDR3 is 14 amino acids. Per the germline V gene, CDR1 is MGHDK and CDR2 is SYGVNS. The chain's CDR3 is CASSESGTNEKLFF. The DNA for the CDR3 is TGTGCCAGCAGTGAATCGGGAACTAATGAAAAACTGTTTTTT.

The gene calls are TRBV15 and TRBJ1-1; 9 nucleotides match TRBD1. Trimming took 6 bases from V and 1 from J; bases not matched to a gene: 12. This CDR3 region has 17 residues. CDR1 LNHNV and CDR2 YYDKDF come from the germline V gene (reference sequence). CDR3 nucleotides: TGTGCCACCAGATCCGGGACAGGGAAGGGAGGGAACACTGAAGCTTTCTTT. It specifies CATRSGTGKGGNTEAFF.

The chain employs TRBV19 and TRBJ2-1; 12 nucleotides line up with TRBD2. J gave up 0 bases and V 3 bases, and 15 bases lay outside the gene matches. CDR3 length: 21 amino acids. Germline loops: CDR1 LNHDA, CDR2 SQIVND (reference sequence). The CDR3 DNA follows: TGTGCCAGTAGTATCTTCCGTAGGGGACTAGCGGGCCCTAGCTCCTACAATGAGCAGTTCTTC. Translating it yields CASSIFRRGLAGPSSYNEQFF.

The rearrangement uses TRBV7-8 and TRBJ2-4; TRBD1 matches at 11 bases. The CDR3 consists of 17 residues. With 5 bases clipped from V and 1 base from J, the junction kept 7 bases outside the gene matches. Germline CDR1 and CDR2: SGHVS and FQNEAQ. Written as DNA, the CDR3 is TGTGCCAGCAGCCGCCCAGGACAGGGGGCGGCCAAAAACATTCAGTACTTC. This encodes CASSRPGQGAAKNIQYF.

The V and J genes are TRBV5-5 and TRBJ2-5, with TRBD2 identical over 13 bases. The CDR3 extends over 18 amino acids. Germline V lookup: CDR1 SGHKS, CDR2 YYEKEE (reference sequence). V lost 0 bases, J lost 1 base, and 6 bases stayed unmatched. The CDR3 nucleotides are TGTGCCAGCAGCTTGGCCGGACTAGCGGGGGCTGGCCAAGAGACCCAGTACTTC. It encodes CASSLAGLAGAGQETQYF.

The chain links TRBV30 to TRBJ1-2; the D is unclear. V was cut by 0 bases and J by 3 bases, with 2 bases left in between. CDR3 length: 11 amino acids. Germline V CDR1 and CDR2: GTSNPN, SVGIG (reference sequence). The CDR3 region has the DNA TGTGCCTGGAGTGTCGACTATGGCTACACCTTC. This encodes CAWSVDYGYTF.

A note on this clone: Other DNA sequences of this sample code for an identical CDR3. The V gene is TRBV7-3, the J gene TRBJ1-1; no reliable D call. In germline, CDR1 is SGHTA, CDR2 FQGTGA. The V and J ends lost 0 bases and 5 bases respectively, with 7 bases between them. This CDR3 comprises 13 residues. This chain's CDR3 is CASSLTSRTEAFF. CDR3 sequence (DNA): TGTGCCAGCAGCTTAACTTCCAGGACTGAAGCTTTCTTT. Full variable domain (remainder filled in from reference TRBV7-3 and TRBJ1-1): GAGVSQTPSNKVTEKGKYVELRCDPISGHTALYWYRQSLGQGPEFLIYFQGTGAADDSGLPNDRFFAVRPEGSVSTLKIQRTERGDSAVYLCASSLTSRTEAFFGQGTRLTVV.

CDR3 protein: CASSISGGINNEQFF. DNA for the CDR3: TGTGCCAGTAGTATCTCAGGGGGCATCAACAATGAGCAGTTCTTC. This rearrangement joins TRBV19 to TRBJ2-1; TRBD1 matches 8 bases. From germline, CDR1 is LNHDA and CDR2 SQIVND (reference sequence). The CDR3 is 15 amino acids. Germline trimming cut 3 bases from V and 5 bases from J; bases unmatched to any gene: 6. Filled out from reference TRBV19 and TRBJ2-1, the complete variable domain reads DGGITQSPKYLFRKEGQNVTLSCEQNLNHDAMYWYRQDPGQGLRLIYYSQIVNDFQKGDIAEGYSVSREKKESFPLTVTSAQKNPTAFYLCASSISGGINNEQFFGPGTRLTVL.

CDR3 region: CASSQYGYSTDTQYF. The CDR3 region has the DNA TGTGCCAGCAGCCAATACGGGTATAGCACAGATACGCAGTATTTT. The rearrangement joins TRBV3-1 (or the pseudogene TRBV3-2) to TRBJ2-3; D gene uncertain. Per germline, CDR1 LGHDT and CDR2 YNNKEL (reference sequence). The CDR3 contains 15 residues. V was clipped by 2 bases and J by 0 bases, with 9 bases between them.

The chain has TRBV27 and TRBJ1-1, with 7 bases identical to TRBD1. In germline, CDR1 is MNHEY, CDR2 SMNVEV (reference sequence). V gave up 4 bases and J gave up 6 bases; unmatched junction bases: 11. CDR3 length: 15 residues. Here the CDR3 reads CASSSNPRTGSEAFF. In DNA form, the CDR3 reads TGTGCCAGCAGTTCTAACCCTCGGACAGGCTCTGAAGCTTTCTTT.

V gene TRBV6-5 combines with J gene TRBJ2-3; 7 bases line up with TRBD2. The CDR3 length is 11 residues. The germline CDR1 and CDR2 sequences are MNHEY and SVGAGI. With V trimmed by 7 bases and J by 13 bases, 8 bases remained unmatched. CDR3 DNA sequence: TGTGCCAGCACGCGGGCGGGGGATGAGTATTTT. Its translation: CASTRAGDEYF.

The rearrangement joins TRBV9 to TRBJ2-5, with 9 bases aligning to TRBD2. The germline V gene has CDR1 SGDLS and CDR2 YYNGEE. V shed 4 bases and J 5 bases; nucleotides not matched to a gene: 6. The CDR3 loop spans 14 amino acids. CDR3 DNA: TGTGCCAGCAGCAAGACTAGCGGAGGGGAGACCCAGTACTTC. Translation gives CASSKTSGGETQYF.

The rearrangement joins TRBV14 to TRBJ1-2; D possibly corresponds to TRBD1 (6 bases). The germline V and J ends were trimmed by 1 base and 8 bases, with 11 bases remaining between them. Germline V gives CDR1 SGHDN, CDR2 FVKESK. This CDR3 region has 13 residues. CDR3 nucleotide sequence: TGTGCCAGCAGCCAAGTACAGGGCGGAGGCTACACCTTC. It is translated as CASSQVQGGGYTF.

This chain uses TRBV7-3 with TRBJ2-2; perhaps TRBD1 as D (5 bases). CDR3 length: 17 residues. CDR1 and CDR2 from the germline V gene are SGHTA and FQGTGA. Trimming pared 1 base from V and 5 bases from J, leaving 17 bases between. CDR3 in amino acids: CASSLNRVDTSTGELFF. The DNA of the CDR3 is TGTGCCAGCAGCTTAAATAGAGTGGACACCTCAACCGGGGAGCTGTTTTTT.